The clone carrying this TCR beta chain was seen only a few times. The antigen is undetermined. The entry originates in a study of beta chain features in type 1 diabetes. Reverse transcribing all isolated RNA meant expressed TCRB transcripts were sequenced. Clones were sequenced by immunoSEQ multiplex PCR, and TCRdb holds only the in-frame ones, with some missing. The table has around 500,000 clones, about 32% seen once. V lost 0 bases and J lost 4, with 12 bases in between. CDR3 length equals 14 residues. CDR1 is GTSNPN and CDR2 is SVGIG in the germline V gene (reference sequence). Study results and caveats: Sequencing of cDNA might inflate the share of cells that strongly express TCR.

One heparinised blood draw, averaging around 0.12 L, came from each donor. Stem cell-like memory, regulatory, central memory and naive CD4+ cells were sorted via CD45RO/CCR7/CD25/CD127/CD95/CD27. The genes are TRBV30 and TRBJ1-2; no definite D call. Sequencing was performed on naive CD4+ T cells from blood. This TCR was sampled from a man between 18 and 29 years old in good health. In nucleotides, the CDR3 is TGTGCCTGGAGTGTACGGAGGGTGGCCTATGGCTACACCTTC. Residues: CAWSVRRVAYGYTF. Full variable domain (outside the CDR3, taken from reference TRBV30 and TRBJ1-2): SQTIHQWPATLVQPVGSPLSLECTVEGTSNPNLYWYRQAAGRGLQLLFYSVGIGQISSEVPQNLSASRPQDRQFILSSKKLLLSDSGFYLCAWSVRRVAYGYTFGSGTRLTVV.